This T cell receptor (beta chain) was captured by sequencing in a study of T cell repertoires in cytomegalovirus infection (dated by TCRdb to about 2019). Background on the whole study: The peptide stimulations were aimed at well-studied HLA-B-restricted epitopes as well as recently identified HLA-C-restricted CMV epitopes, whose presentation resists viral immunomodulation. Donor HLA type was relevant to the analysis, because carriage of CMV infection together with the matching HLA type was indicated by public TCR beta signatures. General conclusions and limits of the study: In both this cohort and an independent cohort of 352 donors, the cumulative frequency of public TCR beta family members distinguished carriers of CMV infection plus the relevant HLA type. The ex vivo response was dominated by HLA-C-restricted CMV-specific TCR beta clonotypes, which also provided the single most frequent clonotype in two of eight donors.

Sequenced using an Illumina HiSeq 1500. TCRdb handled the public reads itself, with Q25 trimming in fastp and clone calling in MiXCR, and kept productive beta chains. All rows with the same CDR3 protein become a single entry with the most common DNA and genes. Present in this sample are 110,000 or so distinct CDR3 sequences, over 30% of which were seen just once. Less than 45% of the sample is held by the ten biggest clonotypes. Interpreted using the paper, the treatment or condition label stands for: in vitro stimulation with specific CMV peptide epitopes to enrich CMV-specific T cells. A note on this clonotype: Its target antigen remains unknown. No much larger clonotype is one base removed from it; base qualities were not supplied.

The CDR3 covers 17 residues, taking in both the cysteine and the phenylalanine. Of the read, only the CDR3 DNA is kept; its 51 bases are in frame from base 1. According to the germline V gene (reference sequence), CDR1 reads SEHNR and CDR2 reads FQNEAQ. Trimming at the junction amounts to 3 bases on V and 7 bases on J, and the germline ends lie 24 bases apart. The source was CD8+ T cells from cultured PBMCs, collected from culture after CMV antigen stimulation. The sequence is built from TRBV7-9 and TRBJ1-2; a tentative D call is TRBD1 (6 bases match). The sequence was obtained from a human donor in good health (CMV status not recorded). Some clones in this sample may be carry-over from other donors' samples. The DNA sequence is given as TGTGCCAGCAGCTTCTCCGGGACACCTATAGGCGGGGTTGGCTACACCTTC. Translated, this gives CASSFSGTPIGGVGYTF.